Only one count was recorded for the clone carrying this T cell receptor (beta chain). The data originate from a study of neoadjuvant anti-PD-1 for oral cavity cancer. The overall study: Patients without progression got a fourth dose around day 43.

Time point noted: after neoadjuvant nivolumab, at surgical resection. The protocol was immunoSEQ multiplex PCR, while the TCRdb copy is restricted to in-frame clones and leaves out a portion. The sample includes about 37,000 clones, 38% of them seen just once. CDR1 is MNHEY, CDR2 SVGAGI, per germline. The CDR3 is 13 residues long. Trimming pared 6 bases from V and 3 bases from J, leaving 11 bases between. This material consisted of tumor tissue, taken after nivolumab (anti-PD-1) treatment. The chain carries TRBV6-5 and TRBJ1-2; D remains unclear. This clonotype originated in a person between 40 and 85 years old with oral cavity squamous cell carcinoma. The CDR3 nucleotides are TGTGCCAGCAGCCGAGGACGGGACTATGGCTACACCTTC. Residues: CASSRGRDYGYTF.